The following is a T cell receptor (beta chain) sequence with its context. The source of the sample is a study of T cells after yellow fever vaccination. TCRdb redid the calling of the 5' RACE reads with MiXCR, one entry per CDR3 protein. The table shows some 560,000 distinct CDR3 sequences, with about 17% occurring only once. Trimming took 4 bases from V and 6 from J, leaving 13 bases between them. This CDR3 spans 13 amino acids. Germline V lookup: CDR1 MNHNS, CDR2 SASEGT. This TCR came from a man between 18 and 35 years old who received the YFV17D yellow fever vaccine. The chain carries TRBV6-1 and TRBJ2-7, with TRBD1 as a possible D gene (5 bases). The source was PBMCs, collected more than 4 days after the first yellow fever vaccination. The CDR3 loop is CASSATRVGEQYF. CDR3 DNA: TGTGCCAGCAGTGCAACCAGGGTTGGCGAGCAGTACTTC.